The 18 T cell receptor beta chains listed next were all sequenced from one sample in a study of beta chain features in type 1 diabetes. Investigators reverse transcribed all isolated RNA, so they sequenced expressed TCRB transcripts. Method: immunoSEQ multiplex PCR; TCRdb's copy keeps in-frame clones and lacks some. This table has fewer than 150,000 clones, 6% to 7.5% appearing once. The sequenced sample was central memory CD4+ T cells from blood. Every receptor here comes from a woman aged 30 to 39 in good health.

Worth noting for this clone: Other nucleotide sequences from this sample produce the same CDR3. The CDR3 nucleotides read TGTGCCAGCAGCTTTAGGGGCAATGAGCAGTTCTTC. The encoded protein is CASSFRGNEQFF. The genes are TRBV11-2 and TRBJ2-1, with D maybe TRBD1 (5 bases). CDR3 size: 12 residues. V lost 3 bases, J lost 6 bases, and 6 bases lay in between. Germline V gene sequence: CDR1 SGHAT, CDR2 FQNNGV.

There are many counts of this clone. For the CDR3, the DNA is TGTGCCAGCAGCTTTCCGGGACAGGGGGCAGATACGCAGTATTTT. Amino acid sequence: CASSFPGQGADTQYF. The chain uses TRBV5-4 and TRBJ2-3, with TRBD1 matching 11 bases. V gave up 2 bases and J gave up 4 bases; unmatched junction bases: 3. The CDR3 consists of 15 residues. Germline loops: CDR1 SGHNT, CDR2 YYREEE (reference sequence).

This clone was seen many times. This chain joins TRBV25-1 and TRBJ1-1; D is possibly TRBD1 (6 bases). The germline gives CDR1 MGHDK, CDR2 SYGVNS. The CDR3 spans 12 residues. The V and J ends lost 3 bases and 10 bases respectively, with 12 bases between them. The CDR3 here is CASSDSRGRAFF. The CDR3 DNA reads as TGTGCCAGCAGTGACAGCAGGGGTCGAGCTTTCTTT.

The chain employs TRBV6-5 and TRBJ1-1; D is perhaps TRBD1 (5 bases). The CDR3 covers 14 residues. The V end lost 4 bases, the J end lost 1 base, and 10 bases lay between the germline ends. CDR1 and CDR2 from the germline V gene are MNHEY and SVGAGI. The CDR3 nucleotides read TGTGCCAGCAGTTTGGGGGGGACGAACACTGAAGCTTTCTTT. This encodes CASSLGGTNTEAFF.

The V and J genes are TRBV5-5 and TRBJ1-2, with D perhaps TRBD1 (5 bases). From germline, CDR1 is SGHKS and CDR2 YYEKEE (reference sequence). The CDR3 covers 13 residues. Trimming left V 4 bases short and J 4 bases short, with 11 bases between. The CDR3 DNA follows: TGTGCCAGCAGCCAAGACAGCCTCTATGGCTACACCTTC. As protein: CASSQDSLYGYTF.

This chain joins TRBV7-9 and TRBJ2-7; 8 bases align to TRBD2. The CDR3 has 15 residues. With V trimmed by 4 bases and J by 5 bases, 10 bases remained unmatched. Germline CDR1 SEHNR, CDR2 FQNEAQ (reference sequence). The chain's CDR3 is CASSYGGAGGNEQYF. In DNA, the CDR3 is TGTGCCAGCAGCTATGGGGGGGCGGGAGGAAACGAGCAGTACTTC.

The chain links TRBV4-3 to TRBJ1-2; TRBD1 matches 11 bases. Germline V CDR1 and CDR2: LGHNA, YSLEER. V lost 5 bases and J lost 8; bases outside the gene matches: 7. CDR3 size: 14 residues. The CDR3 loop is CASSSGTGGWGYTF. The CDR3 coding sequence is TGCGCCAGCAGCTCCGGGACAGGGGGATGGGGCTACACCTTC.

The CDR3 DNA reads TGTGCCAGCAGCTTATTCCCCCCGGACAGGGGCTCTGGAAACACCATATATTTT. Its translation: CASSLFPPDRGSGNTIYF. The chain uses TRBV7-9 and TRBJ1-3, with 9 bases that match TRBD1. The J segment lost 0 bases and the V segment lost 2 bases, leaving 8 bases of the junction unmatched. Germline CDR1 reads SEHNR; CDR2 reads FQNEAQ (reference sequence). The CDR3 loop spans 18 amino acids.

V and J are TRBV10-3 and TRBJ2-1, with 9 bases identical to TRBD2. The CDR3 sequence is 16 residues long. Germline loops: CDR1 ENHRY, CDR2 SYGVKD. Germline trimming cut 5 bases from V and 2 bases from J; bases unmatched to any gene: 7. Here the CDR3 DNA reads TGTGCCATCAGTCCTGGGGCGGGAGGGCCCTACAATGAGCAGTTCTTC. Protein sequence: CAISPGAGGPYNEQFF.

A few counts support this clone. The V and J genes are TRBV15 and TRBJ1-4; possible D gene TRBD1, 5 bases. V was clipped by 0 bases and J by 8 bases, with 16 bases between them. This CDR3 region has 16 residues. CDR1 and CDR2 from the germline V gene are LNHNV and YYDKDF (reference sequence). CDR3 nucleotides: TGTGCCACCAGCAGAGATAACAGCAGGGTGGGCGAAAAACTGTTTTTT. This encodes CATSRDNSRVGEKLFF.

V is TRBV10-3 and J is TRBJ2-5; D is possibly TRBD2 (6 bases). The length of the CDR3 is 13 residues. V was cut by 10 bases and J by 2 bases, with 14 bases left in between. Looked up from germline, CDR1 is ENHRY and CDR2 is SYGVKD. CDR3 protein: CATMRDPQETQYF. CDR3 nucleotides: TGTGCCACCATGCGGGACCCACAAGAGACCCAGTACTTC.

The rearrangement uses TRBV18 and TRBJ2-5; weak D call: TRBD2 (6 bases). V was cut by 0 bases and J by 11 bases, with 22 bases left in between. Germline V gives CDR1 KGHSH, CDR2 LQKENI. The CDR3 runs 16 residues. The CDR3 protein is CASSPPEGLVVGEQYF. In DNA, the CDR3 is TGTGCCAGCTCACCACCCGAGGGACTCGTTGTGGGGGAGCAGTACTTC.

The chain uses TRBV11-2 and TRBJ2-3, with D perhaps matching TRBD2 (6 bases). The CDR3 runs 14 residues. The germline V and J ends were trimmed by 1 base and 4 bases, with 9 bases remaining between them. Looked up from germline, CDR1 is SGHAT and CDR2 is FQNNGV. Written as DNA, the CDR3 is TGTGCCAGCAGCTTAGGGTCGGGGGCAGATACGCAGTATTTT. As protein: CASSLGSGADTQYF. Using reference TRBV11-2 and TRBJ2-3 for the parts outside the CDR3, the full variable domain is EAGVAQSPRYKIIEKRQSVAFWCNPISGHATLYWYQQILGQGPKLLIQFQNNGVVDDSQLPKDRFSAERLKGVDSTLKIQPAKLEDSAVYLCASSLGSGADTQYFGPGTRLTVL.

This clone was observed a few times. The rearrangement links TRBV2 to TRBJ2-7, with D perhaps TRBD2 (6 bases). Deletions cut 7 bases from V and 3 bases from J, with 16 bases between. Germline loops: CDR1 SNHLY, CDR2 FYNNEI. This CDR3 has 14 amino acids. CDR3 sequence (DNA): TGTGCCAGCAACCGGGACTCGGGAGTCTACGAGCAGTACTTC. This encodes CASNRDSGVYEQYF.

This chain uses TRBV7-2 with TRBJ1-4; the D is unclear. CDR3 length: 13 residues. The germline V gene encodes CDR1 SGHTA and CDR2 FQGNSA. Trimming shortened V by 4 bases and J by 4 bases, and 7 bases separated the two germline ends. CDR3 amino acids: CASSSRSNEKLFF. CDR3 sequence (DNA): TGTGCCAGCAGCTCCCGGAGTAATGAAAAACTGTTTTTT. Together with reference TRBV7-2 and TRBJ1-4, the CDR3 gives the full variable domain: GAGVSQSPSNKVTEKGKDVELRCDPISGHTALYWYRQSLGQGLEFLIYFQGNSAPDKSGLPSDRFSAERTGGSVSTLTIQRTQQEDSAVYLCASSSRSNEKLFFGSGTQLSVL.

The chain recombines TRBV5-1 with TRBJ1-2; D may be TRBD1 (5 bases). Germline values: CDR1 SGHRS, CDR2 YFSETQ. This CDR3 is built from 13 residues. V lost 1 base and J 3 bases, leaving 7 bases between the germline ends. CDR3 DNA sequence: TGCGCCAGCAGCTTGCGGGGGGACTATGGCTACACCTTC. Its translation: CASSLRGDYGYTF.

This clone was counted between two and nine times. The chain is built from TRBV7-3 and TRBJ2-1; TRBD1 agrees at 7 bases. The V and J ends lost 5 bases and 7 bases, in that order; junction bases with no gene match: 5. The CDR3 has 13 amino acids. Germline assignment: CDR1 SGHTA and CDR2 FQGTGA. In nucleotides, the CDR3 is TGTGCCAGCAGCCTAATACAGGGGAATGAGCAGTTCTTC. Encoded protein: CASSLIQGNEQFF. Full variable domain (outside the CDR3, taken from reference TRBV7-3 and TRBJ2-1): GAGVSQTPSNKVTEKGKYVELRCDPISGHTALYWYRQSLGQGPEFLIYFQGTGAADDSGLPNDRFFAVRPEGSVSTLKIQRTERGDSAVYLCASSLIQGNEQFFGPGTRLTVL.

This clone has a handful of counts. The rearrangement joins TRBV7-2 to TRBJ1-2, with TRBD1 as a possible D gene (5 bases). The germline V and J ends were trimmed by 3 bases and 5 bases, with 19 bases remaining between them. The CDR3 length is 16 residues. The V gene's germline CDR1 is SGHTA and CDR2 FQGNSA. CDR3 bases: TGTGCCAGCAGCTTGTGGGTGTCCGGGGGGGTTTATGGCTACACCTTC. Residues: CASSLWVSGGVYGYTF.